The present T cell receptor beta chain was sequenced within a study of blood T cell repertoires in COVID-19. As handled by the study authors: It was from reference gene primer amplification that nucleated cell counts were estimated. Sequencing was performed with immunoSEQ multiplex PCR; in TCRdb, only in-frame clones are kept and a portion is missing. V, J and clone size are taken as reported in that table, and D and trimming were inferred from the DNA itself. The repertoire has 150,000 to 250,000 clones, roughly 82% of them found once; the top ten carry 12%. The sequenced sample consisted of PBMCs or T cells enriched from blood (not recorded which). This sequence was found in a middle-aged man who had recovered from COVID-19.

The CDR3 nucleotides are TGTGCCAGCAGCGAGACTAGCTTCGGTGAGCAGTTCTTC. Translating gives CASSETSFGEQFF. The J gene is TRBJ2-1, the V gene TRBV7-3, with TRBD2 matching 7 bases. Germline CDR1 and CDR2: SGHTA and FQGTGA. The CDR3 spans 13 residues. V dropped 5 bases and J dropped 9; count of bases not matched to a gene: 7.